This TCR beta chain was observed in a study of T cells after yellow fever vaccination. Study in general: Libraries from low-cell-number fractions were prepared with the SMART-Seq v4 Ultra Low Input RNA kit.

V gave up 6 bases and J gave up 7 bases, with 15 bases separating them. The CDR3 totals 13 residues. CDR1 and CDR2 (germline): LGHNT, FRNRAP. Via MiXCR, TCRdb re-called the 5' RACE reads, giving one row per CDR3 protein. The profile shows approximately 250,000 distinct CDR3 sequences, approximately 6.7% of them singletons. This clonotype appeared a few times. The J gene is TRBJ1-1, the V gene TRBV12-5, with a possible D match to TRBD1 (5 bases). This sequence was found in a man aged 25-45 years who received the YFV17D yellow fever vaccine. The material was CD4+ T cells sorted from PBMCs, obtained on the day of the yellow fever booster vaccination. CDR3 region: CASGLAGQIEAFF. The CDR3 DNA sequence: TGTGCTAGTGGCCTAGCTGGACAAATTGAAGCTTTCTTT.